These 3 T cell receptor beta chains were all obtained from the same sample, sequenced in a study of radiotherapy plus CTLA-4 blockade in lung cancer. Sequencing was performed with immunoSEQ multiplex PCR; in TCRdb, only in-frame clones are kept and a portion is missing. Among approximately 52,000 clones, around 79% were seen once, and the ten largest hold about 2.5%. The sample here was peripheral blood, taken from a patient treated with radiotherapy plus ipilimumab. These receptors all come from a human donor with non-small cell lung cancer whose response to radiotherapy plus ipilimumab could not be evaluated.

The chain carries TRBV6-1 and TRBJ2-5; 13 positions match TRBD2. The CDR3 extends over 16 amino acids. Germline V lookup: CDR1 MNHNS, CDR2 SASEGT. The junction had 6 bases not matched to a gene; V was cut back by 1 base and J by 7 bases. For the CDR3, the DNA is TGTGCCAGCAGTGAAGAGGGACTAGCGGGAACTGGGACCCAGTACTTC. Protein sequence: CASSEEGLAGTGTQYF.

The chain employs TRBV28 and TRBJ1-5; D is undetermined. Germline V CDR1 and CDR2: MDHEN, SYDVKM. The V and J ends lost 8 bases and 5 bases respectively, with 10 bases between them. CDR3 length: 12 residues. The CDR3 sequence is CASGLLDQPQHF. For the CDR3, the DNA is TGTGCCAGCGGACTGCTCGATCAGCCCCAGCATTTT.

This chain joins TRBV18 and TRBJ2-1; TRBD2 aligns across 15 bases. V lost 8 bases and J lost 4; bases outside the gene matches: 3. CDR3 length equals 15 residues. Germline V gives CDR1 KGHSH, CDR2 LQKENI. CDR3 residues: CASTGLAGGYNEQFF. The CDR3 DNA reads TGTGCCAGCACGGGACTAGCGGGGGGATACAATGAGCAGTTCTTC.